What follows are 27 T cell receptor beta chains derived from one specimen sequenced in a study of cytomegalovirus exposure and HLA in healthy donors. Libraries were prepared by immunoSEQ multiplex PCR; TCRdb keeps only in-frame clonotypes and omits some of them. Of some 83,000 clones listed, approximately 94% are singletons. Sequenced: PBMCs. The receptors derive from a woman under 30 in good health and CMV-seropositive.

The table lists this clone with a few counts. The rearrangement links TRBV7-3 to TRBJ2-3, with unresolved D. This CDR3 comprises 15 residues. V shed 5 bases and J shed 0 bases, with 12 bases lying between them. CDR1 SGHTA and CDR2 FQGTGA come from the germline V gene. CDR3 sequence reads: CASSPWPSSTDTQYF. Written as DNA, the CDR3 is TGTGCCAGCAGCCCGTGGCCATCTAGCACAGATACGCAGTATTTT.

The J gene is TRBJ2-7, the V gene TRBV6-5; a weak D match, TRBD1 (5 bases). V was trimmed by 2 bases and J by 2 bases, leaving 7 bases between them. Germline V gene lookup returns CDR1 MNHEY and CDR2 SVGAGI. This CDR3 is 13 amino acids long. The CDR3 sequence: CASSYARAYEQYF. DNA for the CDR3: TGTGCCAGCAGTTACGCCAGGGCCTACGAGCAGTACTTC.

The rearrangement links TRBV2 to TRBJ1-2; D not certain. Trimming shortened V by 1 base and J by 7 bases, and 13 bases separated the two germline ends. Germline V gene lookup returns CDR1 SNHLY and CDR2 FYNNEI. The CDR3 is made up of 14 amino acids. Here the CDR3 reads CASSEVRTEGGYTF. For the CDR3, the DNA is TGTGCCAGCAGTGAAGTGAGGACGGAGGGTGGCTACACCTTC.

CDR3 loop: CASSQGAGGGYNEQFF. As DNA, the CDR3 is TGCGCCAGCAGCCAAGGAGCGGGAGGGGGCTACAATGAGCAGTTCTTC. The chain has TRBV4-3 and TRBJ2-1; 10 nucleotides line up with TRBD2. Germline V lookup: CDR1 LGHNA, CDR2 YSLEER. The CDR3 runs 16 residues. V lost 1 base, J lost 3 bases, and 3 bases stayed unmatched.

This sequence joins TRBV6-5 and TRBJ1-3; perhaps TRBD1 as D (6 bases). Germline V gives CDR1 MNHEY, CDR2 SVGAGI. The CDR3 loop spans 16 amino acids. Between the trimmed V and J ends, which lost 2 bases and 2 bases, there was a span of 13 bases. In nucleotides, the CDR3 is TGTGCCAGCAGTTACAGCCAGGGGAATCCTGGAAACACCATATATTTT. Translating gives CASSYSQGNPGNTIYF.

V gene TRBV28 combines with J gene TRBJ2-4; 7 nucleotides match TRBD2. The CDR3 loop spans 18 amino acids. Germline V lookup: CDR1 MDHEN, CDR2 SYDVKM. Losses at the gene ends were 6 bases for V and 7 bases for J; bases not matched to a gene: 21. The CDR3 loop reads CASSHSPSDFGGGNIQYF. CDR3 DNA: TGTGCCAGCAGCCACTCTCCCTCCGATTTTGGGGGAGGGAACATTCAGTACTTC.

The chain uses TRBV18 and TRBJ1-1; D is perhaps TRBD1 (5 bases). V lost 2 bases and J 8 bases, leaving 18 bases between the germline ends. This CDR3 region has 15 residues. Germline V lookup: CDR1 KGHSH, CDR2 LQKENI. The chain's CDR3 is CASSPGADGTGEAFF. CDR3 nucleotides: TGTGCCAGCTCACCAGGGGCCGACGGGACTGGGGAAGCTTTCTTT.

The chain carries TRBV30 and TRBJ2-7; perhaps TRBD2 as D (5 bases). Germline CDR1 reads GTSNPN; CDR2 reads SVGIG (reference sequence). V was shortened by 4 bases and J by 1 base, with 11 bases between the two germline ends. This CDR3 is 13 amino acids long. The CDR3 DNA reads TGTGCCTGGACAAAGCGGCCTTCCTACGAGCAGTACTTC. It is translated as CAWTKRPSYEQYF. Variable domain in full (rest from reference TRBV30 and TRBJ2-7): SQTIHQWPATLVQPVGSPLSLECTVEGTSNPNLYWYRQAAGRGLQLLFYSVGIGQISSEVPQNLSASRPQDRQFILSSKKLLLSDSGFYLCAWTKRPSYEQYFGPGTRLTVT.

The chain uses TRBV6-1 and TRBJ2-1; 8 nucleotides align to TRBD2. This CDR3 contains 14 residues. Trimming at V came to 6 bases and at J to 3 bases, leaving 4 bases not matched to a gene. Germline V CDR1 and CDR2: MNHNS, SASEGT. The CDR3, as DNA: TGTGCCAGCAGACCCAGCGGGGGCTACAATGAGCAGTTCTTC. Translating it yields CASRPSGGYNEQFF.

The V call is TRBV5-6, the J call TRBJ1-2, with TRBD1 matching 8 bases. Losses at the gene ends were 4 bases for V and 4 bases for J; bases not matched to a gene: 9. Germline loops: CDR1 SGHDT, CDR2 YYEEEE. This CDR3 region has 15 residues. In DNA form, the CDR3 reads TGTGCCAGCAGCAACCCCCAGGGGGCCTTCTATGGCTACACCTTC. It is translated as CASSNPQGAFYGYTF.

The chain combines TRBV5-1 with TRBJ2-3; TRBD2 agrees at 9 bases. V lost 3 bases and J lost 1; bases outside the gene matches: 15. Germline CDR1 reads SGHRS; CDR2 reads YFSETQ. There are 19 residues in the CDR3. The CDR3, as DNA: TGCGCCAGCAGCTCCCGGAAATTGCGGGAGGGTGTTCGCACAGATACGCAGTATTTT. Residues: CASSSRKLREGVRTDTQYF. Complete variable domain (other parts from reference TRBV5-1 and TRBJ2-3): KAGVTQTPRYLIKTRGQQVTLSCSPISGHRSVSWYQQTPGQGLQFLFEYFSETQRNKGNFPGRFSGRQFSNSRSEMNVSTLELGDSALYLCASSSRKLREGVRTDTQYFGPGTRLTVL.

The gene calls are TRBV6-1 and TRBJ1-1; D ambiguous. The V and J ends lost 1 base and 1 base respectively, with 7 bases between them. Germline loops: CDR1 MNHNS, CDR2 SASEGT. This CDR3 contains 14 residues. The CDR3 region is CASSEGRWNTEAFF. The DNA of the CDR3 is TGTGCCAGCAGTGAAGGCAGGTGGAACACTGAAGCTTTCTTT.

The chain combines TRBV6-7 with TRBJ2-1; 10 bases fit TRBD2. TRBV6-7 is an ORF; its function is uncertain. V lost 3 bases to trimming and J lost 0 bases; unmatched junction nucleotides: 17. The CDR3 totals 21 residues. The CDR3 nucleotides are TGTGCCAGCAGTTATATAGAGGTCTGGGCTAGCGGGAGAGGCTCCTACAATGAGCAGTTCTTC. This encodes CASSYIEVWASGRGSYNEQFF.

This rearrangement joins TRBV6-1 to TRBJ2-7; 11 nucleotides agree with TRBD2. With 6 bases clipped from V and 3 bases from J, the junction kept 7 bases outside the gene matches. The CDR3 spans 15 residues. CDR1 and CDR2 (germline): MNHNS, SASEGT. This chain's CDR3 is CASRNSGREGYEQYF. The CDR3 DNA follows: TGTGCCAGCAGGAATAGCGGGAGGGAGGGCTACGAGCAGTACTTC.

This chain joins TRBV11-3 and TRBJ1-4; D is unclear. The germline CDR1 and CDR2 sequences are SGHNT and YENEEA. V was cut by 2 bases and J by 8 bases, with 9 bases left in between. The CDR3 extends over 13 amino acids. CDR3 amino acids: CASSLSFGEKLFF. The CDR3 DNA sequence: TGTGCCAGCAGCTTATCTTTTGGCGAAAAACTGTTTTTT.

The chain joins TRBV28 to TRBJ2-7, with 11 bases that match TRBD1. CDR1 and CDR2 from the germline V gene are MDHEN and SYDVKM. The CDR3 contains 14 residues. J gave up 0 bases and V 5 bases, and 0 bases lay outside the gene matches. DNA for the CDR3: TGTGCCAGCAGTGGACAGGGGGCCTCCTACGAGCAGTACTTC. This gives the protein CASSGQGASYEQYF.

The genes are TRBV28 and TRBJ2-7, with D unresolved. Germline V lookup: CDR1 MDHEN, CDR2 SYDVKM. CDR3 length: 11 amino acids. The ends were cut back, 4 bases at V and 5 bases at J, with 6 bases in the middle. The DNA of the CDR3 is TGTGCCAGCAGTTACCTAGACGAGCAGTACTTC. Translating it yields CASSYLDEQYF.

This clone has only one observation. This chain connects TRBV27 to TRBJ2-1, with 7 bases lining up with TRBD2. Per the germline V gene, CDR1 is MNHEY and CDR2 is SMNVEV (reference sequence). This CDR3 is 17 amino acids long. J lost 3 bases, V lost 5 bases, and 13 bases had no gene match. CDR3 nucleotides: TGTGCCAGCAGTCCCGTGTGGGCGGGAGACCACTACAATGAGCAGTTCTTC. Encoded protein: CASSPVWAGDHYNEQFF.

This chain uses TRBV2 with TRBJ2-5; D may be TRBD2 (7 bases). Trimming shortened V by 5 bases and J by 2 bases, and 12 bases separated the two germline ends. Germline loops: CDR1 SNHLY, CDR2 FYNNEI. The CDR3 length is 14 residues. Here the CDR3 reads CASSLGRGQETQYF. The CDR3 coding sequence is TGTGCCAGCAGTCTTGGGAGGGGGCAAGAGACCCAGTACTTC.

This clone came up a few times. The chain has TRBV6-1 and TRBJ2-1, with D perhaps TRBD1 (5 bases). V lost 3 bases and J 1 base, leaving 10 bases between the germline ends. This CDR3 region has 15 residues. CDR1 is MNHNS and CDR2 is SASEGT in the germline V gene. CDR3 region: CASSDRTQSYNEQFF. In DNA, the CDR3 is TGTGCCAGCAGTGATCGGACACAATCCTACAATGAGCAGTTCTTC.

The chain uses TRBV27 and TRBJ1-2; D is uncertain. Germline V gene data show CDR1 as MNHEY and CDR2 as SMNVEV (reference sequence). Trimming stripped 0 bases from V and 2 bases from J, with 10 bases between. The length of the CDR3 is 15 residues. The CDR3 sequence is CASSLSSGGNYGYTF. The CDR3 DNA is TGTGCCAGCAGTTTATCGAGCGGAGGGAACTATGGCTACACCTTC.

The V call is TRBV7-9, the J call TRBJ1-4, with D hard to call. The ends were cut back, 6 bases at V and 7 bases at J, with 9 bases in the middle. CDR3 size: 12 residues. Germline V gives CDR1 SEHNR, CDR2 FQNEAQ (reference sequence). The CDR3 nucleotides read TGTGCCAGCAGGCCCCTAAGTGAAAAACTGTTTTTT. Translated, it gives CASRPLSEKLFF.

This rearrangement joins TRBV29-1 to TRBJ2-7, with D possibly being TRBD1 (5 bases). Trimming took off 6 bases at V and 11 bases at J, with 17 bases between the two ends. Per the germline V gene, CDR1 is SQVTM and CDR2 is ANQGSEA. This CDR3 has 11 amino acids. CDR3 in DNA: TGCAGCGTCGCGGATCAGGGTGATGAGTACTTC. Residues: CSVADQGDEYF.

This sequence joins TRBV19 and TRBJ1-1; D perhaps matches TRBD1 (6 bases). Germline V gene data show CDR1 as LNHDA and CDR2 as SQIVND (reference sequence). V was cut by 3 bases and J by 0 bases, with 17 bases left in between. The CDR3 consists of 17 residues. This CDR3 is CASSIMGFGDMNTEAFF. The CDR3 nucleotides are TGTGCCAGTAGTATCATGGGTTTCGGGGACATGAACACTGAAGCTTTCTTT.

This chain connects TRBV11-3 to TRBJ2-7; 9 nucleotides agree with TRBD1. Germline loops: CDR1 SGHNT, CDR2 YENEEA. CDR3 size: 15 residues. The V segment lost 5 bases and the J segment 3 bases; nucleotides outside the gene matches: 8. Here the CDR3 reads CASSPGGQGGYEQYF. CDR3 bases: TGTGCCAGCAGCCCAGGGGGACAGGGAGGCTACGAGCAGTACTTC.

The rearrangement links TRBV7-6 to TRBJ2-5; D uncertain. CDR3 size: 13 residues. The V end lost 2 bases, the J end lost 4 bases, and 8 bases lay between the germline ends. Germline V gene sequence: CDR1 SGHVS, CDR2 FNYEAQ. The CDR3, as DNA: TGTGCCAGCAGCTTACGGGTTCTAGAGACCCAGTACTTC. Residues: CASSLRVLETQYF.

This chain links TRBV19 with TRBJ2-2; D is uncertain. V lost 5 bases and J 0 bases, leaving 13 bases between the germline ends. Germline V gives CDR1 LNHDA, CDR2 SQIVND (reference sequence). The CDR3 runs to 16 residues. The CDR3 loop reads CASSHAAAPNTGELFF. CDR3 nucleotides: TGTGCCAGTAGTCACGCCGCGGCCCCGAACACCGGGGAGCTGTTTTTT.